Shown below are 6 T cell receptor beta chains from a single sample sequenced in a study of blood T cell repertoires in COVID-19. Clones were sequenced by immunoSEQ multiplex PCR, and TCRdb holds only the in-frame ones, with some missing. The repertoire includes around 200,000 clones, more than 70% of them detected once, and about 6% sits in the top ten. The sample taken for sequencing was PBMCs or T cells enriched from blood (not recorded which). These receptors came from a man in his forties with acute COVID-19.

V is TRBV28 and J is TRBJ1-4; tentative D call: TRBD1 (6 bases). Germline V gene sequence: CDR1 MDHEN, CDR2 SYDVKM. V was clipped by 11 bases and J by 2 bases, with 21 bases between them. The CDR3 runs to 16 residues. The CDR3 loop is CAAATGLRGTNEKLFF. The CDR3 DNA follows: TGTGCCGCAGCTACAGGGTTGCGAGGCACTAATGAAAAACTGTTTTTT. Drawing the rest from reference TRBV28 and TRBJ1-4, the complete variable domain is DVKVTQSSRYLVKRTGEKVFLECVQDMDHENMFWYRQDPGLGLRLIYFSYDVKMKEKGDIPEGYSVSREKKERFSLILESASTNQTSMYLCAAATGLRGTNEKLFFGSGTQLSVL.

The chain links TRBV7-8 to TRBJ1-2; TRBD1 is a possible D gene (5 bases). Trimming removed 4 bases at V and 5 bases at J, with 17 bases between. The CDR3 contains 15 residues. CDR1 is SGHVS, CDR2 FQNEAQ, per germline. Written as DNA, the CDR3 is TGTGCCAGCAGCTCGGGGCGCGGGAACCCTTATGGCTACACCTTC. Residues: CASSSGRGNPYGYTF.

The chain recombines TRBV5-6 with TRBJ1-1, with 7 bases that match TRBD1. V lost 3 bases, J lost 1 base, and 6 bases stayed unmatched. Germline loops: CDR1 SGHDT, CDR2 YYEEEE. There are 15 residues in the CDR3. CDR3 loop: CASSSLDRENTEAFF. The CDR3 DNA follows: TGTGCCAGCAGCTCACTCGACAGGGAGAACACTGAAGCTTTCTTT. The entire variable domain, with the rest obtained from reference TRBV5-6 and TRBJ1-1, is as follows: DAGVTQSPTHLIKTRGQQVTLRCSPKSGHDTVSWYQQALGQGPQFIFQYYEEEERQRGNFPDRFSGHQFPNYSSELNVNALLLGDSALYLCASSSLDRENTEAFFGQGTRLTVV.

The chain is built from TRBV15 and TRBJ2-3; D might be TRBD1 (6 bases). This CDR3 has 16 amino acids. Looked up from germline, CDR1 is LNHNV and CDR2 is YYDKDF (reference sequence). V was trimmed by 1 base and J by 0 bases, leaving 11 bases between them. The CDR3 nucleotides are TGTGCCACCAGCAGAGCCGCAGGGGTAAGCACAGATACGCAGTATTTT. Its protein product is CATSRAAGVSTDTQYF.

This rearrangement joins TRBV19 to TRBJ2-5; D may be TRBD1 (6 bases). V was clipped by 9 bases and J by 4 bases, with 15 bases between them. CDR3 length: 13 amino acids. CDR1 is LNHDA, CDR2 SQIVND, per germline (reference sequence). In DNA form, the CDR3 reads TGTGCCAGCCGTGGGAACAGGGTAGAGACCCAGTACTTC. Translated, it gives CASRGNRVETQYF.

V gene TRBV4-1 combines with J gene TRBJ2-1; D perhaps matches TRBD1 (5 bases). V was pared by 1 base and J by 8 bases, with 15 bases between. The germline V gene has CDR1 MGHRA and CDR2 YSYEKL. This CDR3 contains 15 residues. CDR3 DNA sequence: TGCGCCAGCAGCCAAGTTGGCACAGGTTGGCATGAGCAGTTCTTC. This codes for CASSQVGTGWHEQFF.